These 3 T cell receptor beta chains came from one sample sequenced in a study of blood T cell repertoires in COVID-19. The protocol was immunoSEQ multiplex PCR, while the TCRdb copy is restricted to in-frame clones and leaves out a portion. The sample contains about 180,000 clones, 70% to 90% of which appear only once. What was sequenced was peripheral blood. These receptors were obtained from a middle-aged man with active or convalescent COVID-19.

The J gene is TRBJ1-2, the V gene TRBV18; D gene uncertain. In germline, CDR1 is KGHSH, CDR2 LQKENI. CDR3 length: 13 residues. V was shortened by 2 bases and J by 3 bases, with 7 bases between the two germline ends. Here the CDR3 reads CASSPDADYGYTF. DNA for the CDR3: TGTGCCAGCTCACCAGATGCAGACTATGGCTACACCTTC.

The CDR3 DNA reads TGTGCCAGCAGCCTCGGTGCGAATCGGCAGTTCTTC. Protein product: CASSLGANRQFF. V and J are TRBV14 and TRBJ2-1; D call uncertain. CDR3 length equals 12 residues. The germline gives CDR1 SGHDN, CDR2 FVKESK. Trimming left V 4 bases short and J 12 bases short, with 13 bases between. The full variable domain, its missing parts supplied by reference TRBV14 and TRBJ2-1, is EAGVTQFPSHSVIEKGQTVTLRCDPISGHDNLYWYRRVMGKEIKFLLHFVKESKQDESGMPNNRFLAERTGGTYSTLKVQPAELEDSGVYFCASSLGANRQFFGPGTRLTVL.

The chain joins TRBV6-1 to TRBJ2-5, with D possibly being TRBD2 (5 bases). The CDR3 loop spans 16 amino acids. Germline loops: CDR1 MNHNS, CDR2 SASEGT. Deletions cut 3 bases from V and 0 bases from J, with 14 bases between. As DNA, the CDR3 is TGTGCCAGCAGTGATCCCGGACTTTTTTACCAAGAGACCCAGTACTTC. It specifies CASSDPGLFYQETQYF.